One sample yielded the 21 T cell receptor beta chains listed below, sequenced in a study of T cell changes during pregnancy in multiple sclerosis. Method: immunoSEQ multiplex PCR; TCRdb's copy keeps in-frame clones and lacks some. The sample lists about 80,000 clones; just over 90% were seen once. Source: peripheral blood, taken before pregnancy. These receptors came from a female donor with multiple sclerosis, enrolled in a pregnancy study.

The chain has TRBV30 and TRBJ2-7; D is uncertain. The CDR3 contains 8 residues. With 7 bases removed from V and 5 bases from J, the gap between germline ends came to 3 bases. Germline lookup yields CDR1 GTSNPN and CDR2 SVGIG (reference sequence). CDR3 region: CALNEQYF. The CDR3 DNA is TGTGCCTTAAACGAGCAGTACTTC.

This sequence joins TRBV15 and TRBJ2-7; the D is unclear. The CDR3 totals 14 residues. Trimming took off 1 base at V and 4 bases at J, with 11 bases between the two ends. Per the germline V gene, CDR1 is LNHNV and CDR2 is YYDKDF (reference sequence). As DNA, the CDR3 is TGTGCCACCAGCAGAGCCAGAGGCCTTTACGAGCAGTACTTC. It translates to CATSRARGLYEQYF.

Turning to this clone: Germline is not matched at one junction end, which may reflect a read error. The chain uses TRBV5-4 and TRBJ1-2, with TRBD1 as a possible D gene (6 bases). Germline V gives CDR1 SGHNT, CDR2 YYREEE (reference sequence). There are 12 residues in the CDR3. CDR3 in amino acids: CASSLEGVTGGF. In DNA, the CDR3 is TGTGCCAGCAGCCTTGAGGGGGTGACGGGGGGTTTC.

The V gene is TRBV7-9, the J gene TRBJ1-1; 9 bases line up with TRBD1. CDR1 is SEHNR, CDR2 FQNEAQ, per germline (reference sequence). The V segment lost 6 bases and the J segment 5 bases; nucleotides outside the gene matches: 7. The CDR3 runs to 14 residues. The CDR3 reads CASRQTGGRTEAFF. The CDR3 bases are TGTGCCAGCAGGCAGACAGGGGGACGGACTGAAGCTTTCTTT.

This chain connects TRBV27 to TRBJ2-7; 8 nucleotides line up with TRBD1. J lost 3 bases, V lost 4 bases, and 8 bases had no gene match. This CDR3 region has 15 residues. The germline V gene encodes CDR1 MNHEY and CDR2 SMNVEV (reference sequence). The CDR3 DNA sequence: TGTGCCAGCAGTTCTCCGGGACAGGCGATCTACGAGCAGTACTTC. This gives the protein CASSSPGQAIYEQYF.

The rearrangement links TRBV19 to TRBJ2-5; tentative D call: TRBD2 (6 bases). Germline CDR1 and CDR2: LNHDA and SQIVND (reference sequence). This CDR3 has 16 amino acids. The V and J ends lost 1 base and 0 bases respectively, with 12 bases between them. The CDR3: CASSIGLARYQETQYF. CDR3 nucleotides: TGTGCCAGTAGTATAGGGCTAGCGAGGTACCAAGAGACCCAGTACTTC.

The genes are TRBV28 and TRBJ2-7; 7 bases match TRBD1. J gave up 5 bases and V 4 bases, and 11 bases lay outside the gene matches. Germline-derived CDR1 and CDR2 are MDHEN and SYDVKM. The CDR3 totals 15 residues. Here the CDR3 DNA reads TGTGCCAGCAGTTCCGAGACAGGGTACGTCCACGAGCAGTACTTC. It translates to CASSSETGYVHEQYF.

The chain joins TRBV28 to TRBJ1-4; unclear D gene. The CDR3 is made up of 13 amino acids. The germline V and J ends were trimmed by 6 bases and 4 bases, with 9 bases remaining between them. Germline CDR1 is MDHEN and CDR2 is SYDVKM. CDR3 residues: CASRIQSNEKLFF. For the CDR3, the DNA is TGTGCCAGCAGGATACAGAGTAATGAAAAACTGTTTTTT.

The V gene is TRBV9, the J gene TRBJ2-7; perhaps TRBD1 as D (5 bases). The CDR3 runs to 12 residues. Germline V gives CDR1 SGDLS, CDR2 YYNGEE. V was clipped by 4 bases and J by 4 bases, with 9 bases between them. Written as DNA, the CDR3 is TGTGCCAGCAGCTCAGACAGTTACGAGCAGTACTTC. Its translation: CASSSDSYEQYF.

The chain carries TRBV19 and TRBJ2-5; no reliable D call. Germline CDR1 reads LNHDA; CDR2 reads SQIVND (reference sequence). V lost 9 bases and J lost 0, with 17 bases in between. This CDR3 is 15 amino acids long. In DNA, the CDR3 is TGTGCCAGCCAAGATGGTGGTGGGCACCAAGAGACCCAGTACTTC. It encodes CASQDGGGHQETQYF.

The genes are TRBV2 and TRBJ1-3; D remains ambiguous. Looked up from germline, CDR1 is SNHLY and CDR2 is FYNNEI. CDR3 length: 14 residues. V shed 7 bases and J shed 0 bases, with 10 bases lying between them. DNA of the CDR3: TGTGCCAGCAAGGCGGACTACTCTGGAAACACCATATATTTT. Translation: CASKADYSGNTIYF.

This chain uses TRBV19 with TRBJ2-7; possible D gene TRBD1, 6 bases. Deletions cut 4 bases from V and 2 bases from J, with 21 bases between. CDR3 length: 17 residues. Germline CDR1 and CDR2: LNHDA and SQIVND (reference sequence). CDR3 in DNA: TGTGCCAGTAGTAACGTACCGGACAGCACAGGAGCCTACGAGCAGTACTTC. Protein sequence: CASSNVPDSTGAYEQYF.

This chain uses TRBV19 with TRBJ2-5; 10 bases are shared with TRBD1. CDR3 length equals 14 residues. Germline V lookup: CDR1 LNHDA, CDR2 SQIVND (reference sequence). The ends lost 4 bases at V and 5 bases at J; junction bases unmatched: 4. CDR3 DNA sequence: TGTGCCAGTAGTAGGGACAGGGGATGGGAGACCCAGTACTTC. As protein: CASSRDRGWETQYF.

This clone was counted once. The CDR3 loop reads CASRRQHGGYEQYF. The DNA of the CDR3 is TGTGCCAGTAGGAGACAGCACGGGGGGTACGAGCAGTACTTC. The chain uses TRBV19 and TRBJ2-7, with TRBD2 matching 7 bases. The CDR3 length is 14 residues. V shed 6 bases, J shed 4 bases, and the junction held 9 bases outside the gene matches. CDR1 and CDR2 from the germline V gene are LNHDA and SQIVND (reference sequence).

This rearrangement joins TRBV18 to TRBJ2-3; TRBD1 might be the D (6 bases). The CDR3 has 14 residues. The germline V gene has CDR1 KGHSH and CDR2 LQKENI. The V and J ends lost 4 bases and 4 bases respectively, with 12 bases between them. CDR3 amino acids: CASSHLQGPDTQYF. The CDR3, as DNA: TGTGCCAGCTCACATCTCCAGGGGCCAGATACGCAGTATTTT.

This clone was observed a few times. The V call is TRBV5-1, the J call TRBJ1-5; D perhaps matches TRBD1 (6 bases). Germline CDR1 is SGHRS and CDR2 is YFSETQ. This CDR3 region has 13 residues. V shed 4 bases and J shed 3 bases, with 8 bases lying between them. The CDR3 spells CASSRDTNQPQHF. The CDR3, as DNA: TGCGCCAGCAGCCGGGACACCAATCAGCCCCAGCATTTT.

This clone was seen a single time. The V gene is TRBV28, the J gene TRBJ1-5, with unresolved D. The CDR3 contains 16 residues. V dropped 5 bases and J dropped 2 bases, with 16 bases sitting between them. Germline V lookup: CDR1 MDHEN, CDR2 SYDVKM. CDR3 bases: TGTGCCAGCAGTCCCACGGAGAGGGTGGGCAATCAGCCCCAGCATTTT. Translated: CASSPTERVGNQPQHF.

This clone showed up just once. The chain carries TRBV7-8 and TRBJ2-1; 13 bases match TRBD2. Germline CDR1 reads SGHVS; CDR2 reads FQNEAQ. The CDR3 spans 17 residues. Losses at the gene ends were 5 bases for V and 2 bases for J; bases not matched to a gene: 6. The chain's CDR3 is CASSGRGTSGTYNEQFF. DNA for the CDR3: TGTGCCAGCAGCGGAAGGGGGACTAGCGGGACCTACAATGAGCAGTTCTTC.

V and J are TRBV4-3 and TRBJ2-7; D perhaps matches TRBD2 (6 bases). V lost 6 bases, J lost 5 bases, and 14 bases lay in between. CDR1 is LGHNA, CDR2 YSLEER, per germline. The length of the CDR3 is 13 residues. The CDR3 DNA sequence: TGCGCCAGCAGTCACACGCGGGGCCACGAGCAGTACTTC. It encodes CASSHTRGHEQYF.

The chain has TRBV7-9 and TRBJ1-2; 10 bases map to TRBD1. The germline V gene encodes CDR1 SEHNR and CDR2 FQNEAQ (reference sequence). Losses at the gene ends were 4 bases for V and 0 bases for J; bases not matched to a gene: 11. The CDR3 is 18 residues long. The CDR3 region is CASSSGVRGTGANYGYTF. The CDR3 DNA follows: TGTGCCAGCAGCTCCGGGGTGAGGGGGACAGGGGCTAACTATGGCTACACCTTC.

The chain uses TRBV7-9 and TRBJ2-3; D might be TRBD2 (5 bases). With 3 bases removed from V and 0 bases from J, the gap between germline ends came to 10 bases. The CDR3 runs to 15 residues. Germline CDR1 reads SEHNR; CDR2 reads FQNEAQ (reference sequence). The CDR3 DNA sequence: TGTGCCAGCAGCTTTCGCGGCGGGAGCACAGATACGCAGTATTTT. Its protein is CASSFRGGSTDTQYF. Drawing the rest from reference TRBV7-9 and TRBJ2-3, the complete variable domain is DTGVSQNPRHKITKRGQNVTFRCDPISEHNRLYWYRQTLGQGPEFLTYFQNEAQLEKSRLLSDRFSAERPKGSFSTLEIQRTEQGDSAMYLCASSFRGGSTDTQYFGPGTRLTVL.